These 25 T cell receptor beta chains were all obtained from the same sample, sequenced in a study of blood T cell repertoires in COVID-19. Profiling relied on immunoSEQ multiplex PCR, and the TCRdb table lists in-frame clones only, not all of them. There are about 270,000 clones in the sample; approximately 91% occur only once, and 2% to 2.5% lies in the top ten. Material: peripheral blood. The receptor source for this set is a man aged 45-65 years with acute or convalescent COVID-19.

The gene calls are TRBV30 and TRBJ2-1; 11 bases align to TRBD2. After removal of 0 bases from V and 7 bases from J, the junction contained 5 bases not matched to a gene. The length of the CDR3 is 15 residues. The germline V gene encodes CDR1 GTSNPN and CDR2 SVGIG (reference sequence). CDR3 DNA: TGTGCCTGGAGTGTGGCTAGCGGGGGGTTAAATGAGCAGTTCTTC. This encodes CAWSVASGGLNEQFF. Based on the CDR3 plus reference TRBV30 and TRBJ2-1, the full variable domain is SQTIHQWPATLVQPVGSPLSLECTVEGTSNPNLYWYRQAAGRGLQLLFYSVGIGQISSEVPQNLSASRPQDRQFILSSKKLLLSDSGFYLCAWSVASGGLNEQFFGPGTRLTVL.

The V and J genes are TRBV19 and TRBJ2-3; 7 bases map to TRBD1. CDR1 and CDR2 from the germline V gene are LNHDA and SQIVND (reference sequence). Trimming removed 6 bases from V and 2 bases from J; junction bases left unmatched: 8. The CDR3 has 15 residues. The CDR3 loop is CASRDWDRITDTQYF. The CDR3 region has the DNA TGTGCCAGTAGGGACTGGGACAGAATCACAGATACGCAGTATTTT. Combining the CDR3 with reference TRBV19 and TRBJ2-3 gives the whole variable domain DGGITQSPKYLFRKEGQNVTLSCEQNLNHDAMYWYRQDPGQGLRLIYYSQIVNDFQKGDIAEGYSVSREKKESFPLTVTSAQKNPTAFYLCASRDWDRITDTQYFGPGTRLTVL.

The chain links TRBV2 to TRBJ1-2; unclear D gene. The CDR3 is 13 amino acids. Per the germline V gene, CDR1 is SNHLY and CDR2 is FYNNEI. V lost 7 bases and J 3 bases, leaving 12 bases between the germline ends. CDR3 in amino acids: CASTLDGDYGYTF. CDR3 nucleotides: TGTGCCAGCACACTTGACGGGGACTATGGCTACACCTTC.

The table lists this clone with a count of one. The genes are TRBV27 and TRBJ2-3; a weak D match, TRBD1 (6 bases). Trimming removed 5 bases from V and 1 base from J, with 22 bases in between. The germline V gene has CDR1 MNHEY and CDR2 SMNVEV (reference sequence). The CDR3 length is 18 residues. In nucleotides, the CDR3 is TGTGCCAGCAGTCTGAAAGGGTTCGGGACAAGACGCACAGATACGCAGTATTTT. The encoded protein is CASSLKGFGTRRTDTQYF.

CDR3 loop: CATSRDPGGGYGYTF. In DNA, the CDR3 is TGTGCCACCAGCAGAGATCCGGGAGGTGGCTATGGCTACACCTTC. This chain uses TRBV15 with TRBJ1-2; D is uncertain. V was clipped by 0 bases and J by 4 bases, with 12 bases between them. Germline CDR1 reads LNHNV; CDR2 reads YYDKDF (reference sequence). CDR3 length: 15 amino acids.

This clone was seen a single time. The rearrangement uses TRBV19 and TRBJ2-3; the D is unclear. Trimming took 6 bases from V and 1 from J, leaving 14 bases between them. The CDR3 totals 15 residues. CDR1 is LNHDA and CDR2 is SQIVND in the germline V gene (reference sequence). The CDR3 bases are TGTGCCAGTAGCCCCGGGTCAAGTCGCACAGATACGCAGTATTTT. It codes for CASSPGSSRTDTQYF.

The chain carries TRBV5-6 and TRBJ1-1, with TRBD1 identical over 9 bases. The CDR3 runs to 13 residues. Germline V gene data show CDR1 as SGHDT and CDR2 as YYEEEE. With V trimmed by 4 bases and J by 6 bases, 4 bases remained unmatched. CDR3 sequence (DNA): TGTGCCAGCAGCCAGGACAGGGGTGCTGAAGCTTTCTTT. It specifies CASSQDRGAEAFF. Full variable domain (rest looked up from reference TRBV5-6 and TRBJ1-1): DAGVTQSPTHLIKTRGQQVTLRCSPKSGHDTVSWYQQALGQGPQFIFQYYEEEERQRGNFPDRFSGHQFPNYSSELNVNALLLGDSALYLCASSQDRGAEAFFGQGTRLTVV.

The V and J genes are TRBV7-3 and TRBJ1-1, with 7 nucleotides matching TRBD1. Germline CDR1 reads SGHTA; CDR2 reads FQGTGA. V shed 2 bases, J shed 5 bases, and the junction held 8 bases outside the gene matches. This CDR3 contains 15 residues. Written as DNA, the CDR3 is TGTGCCAGCAGCTTAGCCCAGGGGGTAAGGACTGAAGCTTTCTTT. It codes for CASSLAQGVRTEAFF. The variable domain in full, completed from reference TRBV7-3 and TRBJ1-1, reads GAGVSQTPSNKVTEKGKYVELRCDPISGHTALYWYRQSLGQGPEFLIYFQGTGAADDSGLPNDRFFAVRPEGSVSTLKIQRTERGDSAVYLCASSLAQGVRTEAFFGQGTRLTVV.

The J gene is TRBJ1-4, the V gene TRBV18; TRBD1 aligns across 7 bases. The CDR3 runs to 14 residues. Trimming at V came to 5 bases and at J to 0 bases, leaving 0 bases not matched to a gene. Germline assignment: CDR1 KGHSH and CDR2 LQKENI. The CDR3 protein is CASSGQATNEKLFF. CDR3 DNA: TGTGCCAGCTCAGGACAGGCAACTAATGAAAAACTGTTTTTT. The full variable domain, rest sourced from reference TRBV18 and TRBJ1-4, is NAGVMQNPRHLVRRRGQEARLRCSPMKGHSHVYWYRQLPEEGLKFMVYLQKENIIDESGMPKERFSAEFPKEGPSILRIQQVVRGDSAAYFCASSGQATNEKLFFGSGTQLSVL.

The chain uses TRBV5-1 and TRBJ2-5, with D possibly matching TRBD1 (5 bases). This CDR3 spans 18 amino acids. V was clipped by 1 base and J by 5 bases, with 24 bases between them. The germline V gene has CDR1 SGHRS and CDR2 YFSETQ. CDR3 coding DNA: TGCGCCAGCAGCTTGTCGTCCGTCGGGCAGGGATCGATGGAGACCCAGTACTTC. Its translation: CASSLSSVGQGSMETQYF. Supplemented by reference TRBV5-1 and TRBJ2-5, the full variable domain reads KAGVTQTPRYLIKTRGQQVTLSCSPISGHRSVSWYQQTPGQGLQFLFEYFSETQRNKGNFPGRFSGRQFSNSRSEMNVSTLELGDSALYLCASSLSSVGQGSMETQYFGPGTRLLVL.

The gene calls are TRBV7-8 and TRBJ1-6, with D unclear. Trimming stripped 5 bases from V and 2 bases from J, with 7 bases between. Germline assignment: CDR1 SGHVS and CDR2 FQNEAQ. The length of the CDR3 is 14 residues. This CDR3 reads CASSPQTYNSPLHF. CDR3 sequence (DNA): TGTGCCAGCAGCCCTCAGACCTATAATTCACCCCTCCACTTT. Using reference TRBV7-8 and TRBJ1-6 for the parts outside the CDR3, the full variable domain is GAGVSQSPRYKVAKRGQDVALRCDPISGHVSLFWYQQALGQGPEFLTYFQNEAQLDKSGLPSDRFFAERPEGSVSTLKIQRTQQEDSAVYLCASSPQTYNSPLHFGNGTRLTVT.

This clone was detected only once. The V call is TRBV25-1, the J call TRBJ1-3, with 7 bases lining up with TRBD1. This CDR3 contains 16 residues. CDR1 is MGHDK and CDR2 is SYGVNS in the germline V gene. Trimming took 1 base from V and 3 from J; bases not matched to a gene: 6. Written as DNA, the CDR3 is TGTGCCAGCAGTGAATGGTCCAGGGGGGATGGAAACACCATATATTTT. Translation: CASSEWSRGDGNTIYF. The variable domain in full, completed from reference TRBV25-1 and TRBJ1-3, reads EADIYQTPRYLVIGTGKKITLECSQTMGHDKMYWYQQDPGMELHLIHYSYGVNSTEKGDLSSESTVSRIRTEHFPLTLESARPSHTSQYLCASSEWSRGDGNTIYFGEGSWLTVV.

CDR3 DNA sequence: TGTGCCATCAGGGGGACTAGCGGGGGATTTCCAGATACGCAGTATTTT. Translated: CAIRGTSGGFPDTQYF. This rearrangement joins TRBV10-3 to TRBJ2-3; 14 nucleotides align to TRBD2. Per the germline V gene, CDR1 is ENHRY and CDR2 is SYGVKD. V lost 6 bases and J lost 4; bases outside the gene matches: 6. The CDR3 consists of 16 residues.

This clone is a singleton in its sample. This rearrangement joins TRBV6-5 to TRBJ2-5; 8 bases align to TRBD2. This CDR3 is 15 amino acids long. CDR1 and CDR2 from the germline V gene are MNHEY and SVGAGI. V shed 2 bases, J shed 5 bases, and the junction held 7 bases outside the gene matches. The CDR3 here is CASSYGSGGAETQYF. In DNA, the CDR3 is TGTGCCAGCAGTTACGGGTCGGGGGGGGCGGAGACCCAGTACTTC.

The genes are TRBV27 and TRBJ1-4; no definite D call. This CDR3 spans 14 amino acids. Per the germline V gene, CDR1 is MNHEY and CDR2 is SMNVEV (reference sequence). Trimming took 6 bases from V and 8 from J, leaving 16 bases between them. In DNA form, the CDR3 reads TGTGCCAGCAGCTTCGTGGGAGCGGAGGAAAAACTGTTTTTT. Protein product: CASSFVGAEEKLFF.

The V call is TRBV10-3, the J call TRBJ2-5; D remains ambiguous. Germline V gene data show CDR1 as ENHRY and CDR2 as SYGVKD. V gave up 4 bases and J gave up 4 bases, with 4 bases separating them. The CDR3 loop spans 11 amino acids. This CDR3 reads CAISAGETQYF. In DNA form, the CDR3 reads TGTGCCATCAGTGCGGGAGAGACCCAGTACTTC.

Worth noting for this clone: Germline is not matched at one junction end, which may reflect a read error. V is TRBV7-7 and J is TRBJ2-1; TRBD1 matches at 9 bases. In germline, CDR1 is SSHAT, CDR2 FNYEAQ (reference sequence). The CDR3 length is 13 residues. The CDR3 DNA is TGTGCTAGCAGCCCGGACAGGGGAGGGGAGCAGTTCTTC. This encodes CASSPDRGGEQFF.

The chain employs TRBV7-9 and TRBJ2-5; possibly TRBD2 for D (6 bases). The CDR3 contains 12 residues. With 8 bases removed from V and 5 bases from J, the gap between germline ends came to 12 bases. Germline CDR1 is SEHNR and CDR2 is FQNEAQ (reference sequence). CDR3 in DNA: TGTGCCAGCGGGGGGTCAGTTGAGACCCAGTACTTC. It codes for CASGGSVETQYF.

The chain couples TRBV11-3 to TRBJ2-3, with 8 positions matching TRBD1. The CDR3 is made up of 14 amino acids. Germline CDR1 is SGHNT and CDR2 is YENEEA. V lost 5 bases, J lost 3 bases, and 4 bases stayed unmatched. CDR3 coding DNA: TGTGCCAGCAGCCAGGGACAGGCAACAGATACGCAGTATTTT. It specifies CASSQGQATDTQYF.

The count of this clone is one. This chain uses TRBV4-2 with TRBJ2-7, with 7 bases fitting TRBD1. CDR1 and CDR2 (germline): LGHNA, YNFKEQ. Germline trimming cut 4 bases from V and 7 bases from J; bases unmatched to any gene: 4. The CDR3 length is 12 residues. CDR3 bases: TGTGCCAGCAGCCCTGGGACAGATGAGCAGTACTTC. The encoded protein is CASSPGTDEQYF.

The rearrangement links TRBV5-1 to TRBJ2-5; 10 positions agree with TRBD2. Germline CDR1 reads SGHRS; CDR2 reads YFSETQ. V lost 5 bases and J lost 5; bases outside the gene matches: 6. There are 14 residues in the CDR3. The chain's CDR3 is CASRVSGGLETQYF. The DNA of the CDR3 is TGCGCCAGCAGGGTTAGCGGGGGGCTGGAGACCCAGTACTTC.

Here the CDR3 reads CASSRDREENTQYF. The CDR3 DNA reads as TGTGCCAGCAGCCGGGACAGGGAAGAAAATACGCAGTATTTT. V and J are TRBV7-3 and TRBJ2-3; 9 positions agree with TRBD1. With 5 bases clipped from V and 7 bases from J, the junction kept 7 bases outside the gene matches. This CDR3 spans 14 amino acids. Germline values: CDR1 SGHTA, CDR2 FQGTGA.

This clone was counted only a few times. The rearrangement links TRBV11-2 to TRBJ2-7, with 7 bases matching TRBD2. Germline V CDR1 and CDR2: SGHAT, FQNNGV. V trimming: 1 base; J trimming: 0 bases; junction bases outside the gene matches: 0. CDR3 length equals 14 residues. The CDR3 protein is CASSLGGSSYEQYF. As DNA, the CDR3 is TGTGCCAGCAGCTTAGGCGGGAGCTCCTACGAGCAGTACTTC.

The chain employs TRBV2 and TRBJ1-1; the D gene is possibly TRBD1 (5 bases). Trimming removed 7 bases at V and 1 base at J, with 10 bases between. The CDR3 totals 13 residues. Germline assignment: CDR1 SNHLY and CDR2 FYNNEI. The CDR3 DNA follows: TGTGCCAGCACGGCGGGGGGGAACACTGAAGCTTTCTTT. Amino acid sequence: CASTAGGNTEAFF.

This clone was counted only a few times. This chain joins TRBV5-4 and TRBJ1-5; TRBD1 might be the D (5 bases). CDR1 is SGHNT and CDR2 is YYREEE in the germline V gene (reference sequence). This CDR3 has 14 residues. Trimming took 3 bases from V and 7 from J, leaving 14 bases between them. The DNA for the CDR3 is TGTGCCAGCAGCTGGTTCGGGGGAGGACAGCCCCAGCATTTT. This sequence encodes CASSWFGGGQPQHF. Looking up the rest from reference TRBV5-4 and TRBJ1-5 gives the full variable domain: ETGVTQSPTHLIKTRGQQVTLRCSSQSGHNTVSWYQQALGQGPQFIFQYYREEENGRGNFPPRFSGLQFPNYSSELNVNALELDDSALYLCASSWFGGGQPQHFGDGTRLSIL.